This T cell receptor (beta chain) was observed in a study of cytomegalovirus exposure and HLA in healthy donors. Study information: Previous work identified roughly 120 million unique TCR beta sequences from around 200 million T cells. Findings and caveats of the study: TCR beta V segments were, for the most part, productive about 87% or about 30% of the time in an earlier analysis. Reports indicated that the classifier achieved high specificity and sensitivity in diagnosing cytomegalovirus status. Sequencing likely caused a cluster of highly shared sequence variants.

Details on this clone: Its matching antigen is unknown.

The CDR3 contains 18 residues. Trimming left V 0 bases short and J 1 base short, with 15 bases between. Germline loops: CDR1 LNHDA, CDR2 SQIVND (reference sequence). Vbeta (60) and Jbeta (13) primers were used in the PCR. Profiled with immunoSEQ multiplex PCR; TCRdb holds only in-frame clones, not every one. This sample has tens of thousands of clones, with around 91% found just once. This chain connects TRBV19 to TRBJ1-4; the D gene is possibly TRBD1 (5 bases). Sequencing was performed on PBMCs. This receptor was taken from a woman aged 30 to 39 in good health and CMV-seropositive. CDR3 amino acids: CASSIDHRDSRTNEKLFF. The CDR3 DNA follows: TGTGCCAGTAGTATAGATCATCGAGACAGTCGAACTAATGAAAAACTGTTTTTT.